The text below deals with one T cell receptor beta chain. The CDR3 is made up of 16 amino acids. Per the germline V gene, CDR1 is MNHEY and CDR2 is SMNVEV (reference sequence). After removal of 6 bases from V and 5 bases from J, the junction contained 13 bases not matched to a gene. The sample belongs to a study of blood T cell repertoires in COVID-19. Study-level background: The study drew acute and convalescent COVID-19 samples from the United States, Italy and Spain. The cDNA or gDNA used as material had been derived from T cells, B-cell-depleted T cells, or PBMCs.

Per the original data handling: Reference gene primers were amplified, and this amplification served to estimate nucleated cell counts. Libraries were prepared by immunoSEQ multiplex PCR; TCRdb keeps only in-frame clonotypes and omits some of them. The V and J calls and the clone size are those of that table, but D and trimming were determined from the DNA. The sample lists about 260,000 clones; about 87% were seen once. The receptor was isolated from a human donor in a cohort sampled during active COVID-19. Input material: peripheral blood. This chain joins TRBV27 and TRBJ2-3, with 8 positions matching TRBD2. The CDR3 reads CASSAFRAGGLDTQYF. DNA for the CDR3: TGTGCCAGCAGCGCTTTCAGGGCGGGGGGACTAGATACGCAGTATTTT.